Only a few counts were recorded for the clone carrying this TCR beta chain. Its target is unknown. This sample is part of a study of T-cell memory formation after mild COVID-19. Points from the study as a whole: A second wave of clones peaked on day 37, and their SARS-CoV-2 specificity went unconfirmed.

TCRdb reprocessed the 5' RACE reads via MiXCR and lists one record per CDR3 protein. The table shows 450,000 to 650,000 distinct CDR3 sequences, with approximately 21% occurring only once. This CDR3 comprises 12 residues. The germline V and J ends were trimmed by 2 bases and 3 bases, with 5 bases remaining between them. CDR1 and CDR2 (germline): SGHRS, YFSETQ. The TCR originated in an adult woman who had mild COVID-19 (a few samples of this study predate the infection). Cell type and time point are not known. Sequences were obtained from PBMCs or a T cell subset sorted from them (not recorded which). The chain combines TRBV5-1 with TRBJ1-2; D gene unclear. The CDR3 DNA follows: TGCGCCAGCAGCTTCCCGGACTATGGCTACACCTTC. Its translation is CASSFPDYGYTF.